Listed here is a single T cell receptor beta chain. Its cognate antigen is unknown. Primers included in the PCR were 60 Vbeta and 13 Jbeta primers. Measured with immunoSEQ multiplex PCR; TCRdb has only the in-frame clones, and not every one. The top ten clones hold approximately 0.24% of a sample with 200,000 to 250,000 clones, 80% to 90% of them seen once. The data stem from a study of cytomegalovirus exposure and HLA in healthy donors. General observations from the study: An ancestry cluster, one associated with Asian ancestry, reportedly showed fewer N-insertions than the approximately 670-donor mean in a later analysis. In an earlier analysis, in some 540 donors, most V segments appeared productive either ~90% or ~30% of the time. There were some public TCRs occurring in many donors, but most TCR sequences were rare.

J gave up 6 bases and V 5 bases, and 13 bases lay outside the gene matches. The CDR3 contains 17 residues. Germline V gives CDR1 SGHAT, CDR2 FQNNGV. This chain joins TRBV11-2 and TRBJ2-2; TRBD1 aligns across 9 bases. The TCR was taken from a girl aged 2 to 9 in good health and CMV-seronegative. The sequencing input was PBMCs. The CDR3 DNA reads as TGTGCCAGCAGCCACACCGGGACAGGGAGGCGGGCCGGGGAGCTGTTTTTT. Its translation: CASSHTGTGRRAGELFF.